These 11 T cell receptor beta chains were sequenced from one sample in a study of shared clonotypes between healthy human individuals. The table came from immunoSEQ multiplex PCR; TCRdb's copy has only in-frame clones and leaves some out. The data show 2 million to 2.5 million clones, about 94% seen once. Input material: naive CD4+ T cells sorted from blood. Documented subset: CD45RA+ positively selected. The origin of the receptors is a man aged 18-30 years in good health.

Turning to this clone: Other DNA sequences in this specimen translate into the identical CDR3. The gene calls are TRBV28 and TRBJ1-2, with a tentative D call TRBD1 (5 bases). The CDR3 covers 11 residues. The germline V gene encodes CDR1 MDHEN and CDR2 SYDVKM. V lost 5 bases, J lost 4 bases, and 5 bases lay in between. This CDR3 is CASSGGYGYTF. CDR3 nucleotides: TGTGCCAGCAGTGGGGGCTATGGCTACACCTTC.

The V call is TRBV27, the J call TRBJ2-3, with TRBD2 identical over 8 bases. With 6 bases clipped from V and 4 bases from J, the junction kept 12 bases outside the gene matches. From germline, CDR1 is MNHEY and CDR2 SMNVEV (reference sequence). The CDR3 is made up of 16 amino acids. This CDR3 is CASSPASGSIADTQYF. The DNA of the CDR3 is TGTGCCAGCAGCCCTGCCAGCGGGAGTATTGCAGATACGCAGTATTTT.

V and J are TRBV18 and TRBJ2-7; 7 bases align to TRBD1. Germline V gives CDR1 KGHSH, CDR2 LQKENI. Unmatched junction bases numbered 7, after V lost 3 bases and J lost 2 bases. This CDR3 is 15 amino acids long. CDR3 sequence reads: CASSPGQSRTYEQYF. The CDR3 coding sequence is TGTGCCAGCTCACCGGGACAGAGCCGAACCTACGAGCAGTACTTC.

The chain uses TRBV5-5 and TRBJ2-7; no clear D gene. CDR1 is SGHKS, CDR2 YYEKEE, per germline (reference sequence). The CDR3 contains 14 residues. V shed 0 bases and J shed 3 bases, with 10 bases lying between them. CDR3 sequence reads: CASSLGWAYYEQYF. CDR3 DNA sequence: TGTGCCAGCAGCTTGGGTTGGGCCTACTACGAGCAGTACTTC.

The chain carries TRBV11-2 and TRBJ2-3; D unclear. Trimming removed 6 bases at V and 2 bases at J, with 12 bases between. The CDR3 is 14 amino acids. Germline V gene sequence: CDR1 SGHAT, CDR2 FQNNGV. The CDR3 loop reads CASRRDGTTDTQYF. Here the CDR3 DNA reads TGTGCCAGCAGAAGAGACGGAACCACAGATACGCAGTATTTT.

The chain employs TRBV30 and TRBJ1-2, with D unresolved. CDR3 length: 13 amino acids. The V and J ends lost 1 base and 4 bases respectively, with 10 bases between them. The germline V gene encodes CDR1 GTSNPN and CDR2 SVGIG (reference sequence). CDR3 loop: CAWSGSFGYGYTF. DNA for the CDR3: TGTGCCTGGAGTGGCAGTTTTGGCTATGGCTACACCTTC. The complete variable domain, with remaining parts taken from reference TRBV30 and TRBJ1-2, reads SQTIHQWPATLVQPVGSPLSLECTVEGTSNPNLYWYRQAAGRGLQLLFYSVGIGQISSEVPQNLSASRPQDRQFILSSKKLLLSDSGFYLCAWSGSFGYGYTFGSGTRLTVV.

The rearrangement links TRBV7-6 to TRBJ2-1; TRBD2 is a possible D gene (6 bases). V was pared by 3 bases and J by 6 bases, with 12 bases between. This CDR3 is built from 14 residues. Germline lookup yields CDR1 SGHVS and CDR2 FNYEAQ. CDR3 residues: CASSFPGLSNEQFF. CDR3 coding DNA: TGTGCCAGCAGCTTCCCGGGACTTTCCAATGAGCAGTTCTTC.

The chain combines TRBV6-1 with TRBJ1-3; D is uncertain. The CDR3 runs to 13 residues. The germline V gene encodes CDR1 MNHNS and CDR2 SASEGT. V lost 4 bases and J lost 7, with 11 bases in between. Here the CDR3 DNA reads TGTGCCAGCAGTGGGGTAGAAGGGAACACCATATATTTT. It translates to CASSGVEGNTIYF.

This chain connects TRBV18 to TRBJ1-1; D is uncertain. Trimming took off 4 bases at V and 8 bases at J, with 8 bases between the two ends. This CDR3 is 11 amino acids long. Looked up from germline, CDR1 is KGHSH and CDR2 is LQKENI. CDR3 residues: CASSQGNEAFF. The CDR3 region has the DNA TGTGCCAGCTCACAAGGCAACGAAGCTTTCTTT. Looking up the rest from reference TRBV18 and TRBJ1-1 gives the full variable domain: NAGVMQNPRHLVRRRGQEARLRCSPMKGHSHVYWYRQLPEEGLKFMVYLQKENIIDESGMPKERFSAEFPKEGPSILRIQQVVRGDSAAYFCASSQGNEAFFGQGTRLTVV.

The rearrangement uses TRBV30 and TRBJ2-7, with 7 bases matching TRBD1. This CDR3 comprises 13 residues. Germline V gene data show CDR1 as GTSNPN and CDR2 as SVGIG (reference sequence). Trimming at V came to 2 bases and at J to 1 base, leaving 2 bases not matched to a gene. The CDR3 bases are TGTGCCTGGAGTAAGGGACAGTCCTACGAGCAGTACTTC. As protein: CAWSKGQSYEQYF. The full variable domain, in which reference TRBV30 and TRBJ2-7 provide the parts outside the CDR3, is SQTIHQWPATLVQPVGSPLSLECTVEGTSNPNLYWYRQAAGRGLQLLFYSVGIGQISSEVPQNLSASRPQDRQFILSSKKLLLSDSGFYLCAWSKGQSYEQYFGPGTRLTVT.

This clone showed up just once. The V gene is TRBV28, the J gene TRBJ1-5; D remains unclear. This CDR3 is built from 14 residues. With 5 bases removed from V and 6 bases from J, the gap between germline ends came to 14 bases. Germline V gene sequence: CDR1 MDHEN, CDR2 SYDVKM. This chain's CDR3 is CASSLVPLGQPQHF. CDR3 DNA sequence: TGTGCCAGCAGTCTGGTCCCTTTGGGTCAGCCCCAGCATTTT.